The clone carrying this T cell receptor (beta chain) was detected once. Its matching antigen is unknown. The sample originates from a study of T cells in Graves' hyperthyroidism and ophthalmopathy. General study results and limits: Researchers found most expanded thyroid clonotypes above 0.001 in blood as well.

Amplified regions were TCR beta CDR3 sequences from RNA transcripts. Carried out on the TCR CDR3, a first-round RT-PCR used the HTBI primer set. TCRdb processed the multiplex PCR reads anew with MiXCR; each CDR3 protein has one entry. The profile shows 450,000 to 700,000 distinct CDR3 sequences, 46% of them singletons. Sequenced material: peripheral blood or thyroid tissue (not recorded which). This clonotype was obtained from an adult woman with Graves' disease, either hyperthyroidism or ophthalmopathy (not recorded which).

The CDR3 DNA sequence: TGTGCCAGCAGCTTAGTCGGGGTCCCTTCACGATCCGGGGAGCTGTTTTTT. Translating it yields CASSLVGVPSRSGELFF. This chain connects TRBV7-2 to TRBJ2-2, with a tentative D call TRBD2 (5 bases). This CDR3 has 17 residues. Trimming removed 1 base from V and 6 bases from J, with 18 bases in between. Germline V CDR1 and CDR2: SGHTA, FQGNSA. The whole variable domain, remainder taken from reference TRBV7-2 and TRBJ2-2, is GAGVSQSPSNKVTEKGKDVELRCDPISGHTALYWYRQSLGQGLEFLIYFQGNSAPDKSGLPSDRFSAERTGGSVSTLTIQRTQQEDSAVYLCASSLVGVPSRSGELFFGEGSRLTVL.